This is a list of T cell receptor beta chains from one sample in a study of cytomegalovirus exposure and HLA in healthy donors. Method: immunoSEQ multiplex PCR; TCRdb's copy keeps in-frame clones and lacks some. Among about 94,000 clones listed, 50% to 75% were seen once. The sequenced sample was PBMCs. These receptor sequences come from a man aged 25 to 45 in good health and CMV-seronegative. CDR3s include the opening cysteine and the closing phenylalanine or tryptophan. Fields, in order: V gene, clone size, J gene, D gene, CDR3 DNA, CDR3 protein. D genes are given only for firm matches. Size is stated for part of the rows, as once, few or many counts, or as a class when the clone is expanded.

>TRBV10-3|.|TRBJ1-5|TRBD1
TGTGCCATCAGCCGGGACAGGGGTAATCAGCCCCAGCATTTT
CAISRDRGNQPQHF
>TRBV6-1|.|TRBJ1-2|.
TGTGCCAGCAGTGCGAGGGGGGGGGTCTATGGCTACACCTTC
CASSARGGVYGYTF
>TRBV28|.|TRBJ1-5|.
TGTGCCAGCAGTTGGGGGGGCGCGCCCCAGCATTTT
CASSWGGAPQHF
>TRBV4-1|.|TRBJ1-1|.
TGCGCCAGCAGCCCCTCTATTTTTGTTGAAGCTTTCTTT
CASSPSIFVEAFF
>TRBV11-2|once|TRBJ1-2|.
TGTGCCAGCAGCTTAGTCTCAGGGGTGAGCTATGGCTACACCTTC
CASSLVSGVSYGYTF
>TRBV28|.|TRBJ1-4|.
TGTGCCAGCAGCCTACAGGGCGATAATGAAAAACTGTTTTTT
CASSLQGDNEKLFF
>TRBV18|few|TRBJ2-7|.
TGTGCCAGCTCCCCGTTTCGTTCAGACTCCTACGAGCAGTACTTC
CASSPFRSDSYEQYF
>TRBV11-3|few|TRBJ2-2|.
TGTGCCAGCAGCTCGAGGCCGAACACCGGGGAGCTGTTTTTT
CASSSRPNTGELFF
>TRBV6-4|.|TRBJ2-3|TRBD2
TGTGCCAGCCGAACTAGCGGGAGTGATACGCAGTATTTT
CASRTSGSDTQYF
>TRBV5-1|.|TRBJ2-3|.
TGCGCCAGCAGCTTGGGGCAGAGCACAGATACGCAGTATTTT
CASSLGQSTDTQYF
>TRBV19|few|TRBJ2-3|.
TGTGCCAGTAGTCCGCCCCTGGCAGCAGATACGCAGTATTTT
CASSPPLAADTQYF
>TRBV5-4|.|TRBJ2-7|TRBD1
TGTGCCAGCAGCCCGGGACAGGGTGGGTACGAGCAGTACTTC
CASSPGQGGYEQYF
>TRBV6-5|.|TRBJ2-3|.
TGTGCCAGCAGTTACTCCTTAGCACGAATCACAGATACGCAGTATTTT
CASSYSLARITDTQYF
>TRBV9|.|TRBJ2-5|TRBD2
TGTGCCAGCACCCTTTCGGGAGGTATCGGGGAGACCCAGTACTTC
CASTLSGGIGETQYF
>TRBV10-1|.|TRBJ2-1|TRBD2
TGCGCCAGCAGTGTGGGCGGGAGCAACAATGAGCAGTTCTTC
CASSVGGSNNEQFF
>TRBV28|.|TRBJ1-2|.
TGTGCCAGCAGGCGGGACGGGTTAACTACGGGAGCTAACTATGGCTACACCTTC
CASRRDGLTTGANYGYTF
>TRBV18|.|TRBJ2-7|.
TGTGCCAGCTCACGTAGCTCCTACGAGCAGTACTTC
CASSRSSYEQYF
>TRBV2|.|TRBJ1-2|.
TGTGCCAGCACTCAGGGAGGCGGCTACACCTTC
CASTQGGGYTF
>TRBV4-2|few|TRBJ1-2|.
TGTGCCAGCAGCCAAGCTTCCGAGAACTATGGCTACACCTTC
CASSQASENYGYTF
>TRBV27|few|TRBJ1-4|.
TGTGCCAGCAGTTTAACGGGGGGTAATGAAAAACTGTTTTTT
CASSLTGGNEKLFF
>TRBV28|.|TRBJ2-5|.
TGTGCCAGCAGTTTACTAGCGTATCAAGAGACCCAGTACTTC
CASSLLAYQETQYF
>TRBV18|.|TRBJ2-7|.
TGTGCCAGCTCACTCGACAGGACCTCCTACGAGCAGTACTTC
CASSLDRTSYEQYF
>TRBV20-1|.|TRBJ1-4|.
TGCAGTGCCGAGGATGAAAAACTGTTTTTT
CSAEDEKLFF
>TRBV6-6|.|TRBJ1-5|.
TGTGCCAGCAGTCAGACTCGTAGCAATCAGCCCCAGCATTTT
CASSQTRSNQPQHF
>TRBV19|.|TRBJ1-2|.
TGTGCCAGTAGTCAAAGCAGGGGAAACTATGGCTACACCTTC
CASSQSRGNYGYTF
>TRBV7-2|.|TRBJ2-1|.
TGTGCCAGCAGCTTACTACGCAATGAGCAGTTCTTC
CASSLLRNEQFF
>TRBV7-3|once|TRBJ1-2|.
TGTGCCAGCAGCTTAGTCCCGAACTATGGCTACACCTTC
CASSLVPNYGYTF
>TRBV5-1|.|TRBJ1-2|.
TGCGCCAGCAGCTTTTTGTCCAGGGGTGGCGACTATGGCTACACCTTC
CASSFLSRGGDYGYTF
>TRBV7-3|.|TRBJ2-3|.
TGTGCCAGCACCCCAGGTCTGGGTACAGATACGCAGTATTTT
CASTPGLGTDTQYF
>TRBV5-8|.|TRBJ1-1|.
TGTGCCAGCAGCCCACTCCGGGTGAACACTGAAGCTTTCTTT
CASSPLRVNTEAFF
>TRBV9|.|TRBJ2-2|.
TGTGCCAGCAGCCCCCGCACGGGGGAGGCCACCGGGGAGCTGTTTTTT
CASSPRTGEATGELFF
>TRBV7-2|.|TRBJ2-7|TRBD2
TGTGCCAGCAGCTCGGCCCCAAGCGGGGCTAGCGTGTCCTACGAGCAGTACTTC
CASSSAPSGASVSYEQYF
>TRBV7-9|.|TRBJ1-2|.
TGTGCCAGCAGCTTGGCCGGGAGCAGGCGTGTCTATGGCTACACCTTC
CASSLAGSRRVYGYTF
>TRBV7-9|.|TRBJ2-5|TRBD2
TGTGCCAGCAGGAGTGGGACTACGCGCGTCCAAGAGACCCAGTACTTC
CASRSGTTRVQETQYF
>TRBV27|.|TRBJ1-1|TRBD1
TGTGCCAGCAGTGCGGACAGGGGGTTTACTGAAGCTTTCTTT
CASSADRGFTEAFF
>TRBV16|.|TRBJ1-1|.
TGTGCCAGCAGCGGACAGACGAACACTGAAGCTTTCTTT
CASSGQTNTEAFF
>TRBV7-6|.|TRBJ2-7|TRBD1
TGTGCCAGCAGCATTAGGGGGCGAGAGACCTACGAGCAGTACTTC
CASSIRGRETYEQYF
>TRBV19|once|TRBJ2-7|TRBD2
TGTGCCAGTAGTATTATGGGGACTAGCGGCTCCTACGAGCAGTACTTC
CASSIMGTSGSYEQYF
>TRBV19|once|TRBJ2-1|.
TGTGCCAGTAGTGTCGGCGTCGGGGAGCAGTTCTTC
CASSVGVGEQFF
>TRBV5-1|.|TRBJ2-7|TRBD2
TGCGCCAGCAGCTTACCTAGCGGGAGTATCTCCGAGCAGTACTTC
CASSLPSGSISEQYF
>TRBV30|.|TRBJ2-2|TRBD1
TGTGCCTGGAGAGAACTTGGGACAGGTAGCCGGGAGCTGTTTTTT
CAWRELGTGSRELFF
>TRBV28|.|TRBJ1-6|TRBD1
TGTGCCAGCAGTTTATCCGGGACAGGGGCCATTAATAATTCACCCCTCCACTTT
CASSLSGTGAINNSPLHF
>TRBV19|few|TRBJ1-5|.
TGTGCCAGTAGTCCCTCTCAGTCTTATCAGCCCCAGCATTTT
CASSPSQSYQPQHF
>TRBV28|.|TRBJ2-7|TRBD1
TGTGCCAGCAGAACCGGGACAGGGACCTACGAGCAGTACTTC
CASRTGTGTYEQYF
>TRBV5-4|.|TRBJ2-5|.
TGTGCCAGCAGCTTCAGGGTCGGCGAGACCCAGTACTTC
CASSFRVGETQYF
>TRBV5-1|few|TRBJ2-3|TRBD1
TGCGCCAGCAGTTTCAGGGGGCGCGGTTCAGGAGATACGCAGTATTTT
CASSFRGRGSGDTQYF
>TRBV27|.|TRBJ2-1|TRBD2
TGTGCCAGCAGTTTTGGAGGGACTAGCGGACACAATGAGCAGTTCTTC
CASSFGGTSGHNEQFF
>TRBV7-3|.|TRBJ2-4|TRBD1
TGTGCCAGCAGCAAATTGGGACAGGGGAACATTCAGTACTTC
CASSKLGQGNIQYF
>TRBV28|.|TRBJ1-6|.
TGTGCCAGCAGCCCGAGCTCCTATAATTCACCCCTCCACTTT
CASSPSSYNSPLHF
>TRBV19|once|TRBJ1-5|.
TGTGCCAGTACCCCGCGGCAGAATAGCAATCAGCCCCAGCATTTT
CASTPRQNSNQPQHF
>TRBV5-1|.|TRBJ2-1|.
TGCGCCAGCAGCCCTAGGGGGGGCCCTACGAGCTCCTACAATGAGCAGTTCTTC
CASSPRGGPTSSYNEQFF
>TRBV4-1|.|TRBJ2-2|.
TGCGCCAGCAGCCAAGACCCCGCGCGGAACACCGGGGAGCTGTTTTTT
CASSQDPARNTGELFF
>TRBV27|.|TRBJ2-1|TRBD2
TGTGCCAGCAGTGCCACTAGCGGGGGGGAGTTCAATGAGCAGTTCTTC
CASSATSGGEFNEQFF
>TRBV29-1|.|TRBJ1-2|.
TGCAGCGTTTACGGGGATGGCTACACCTTC
CSVYGDGYTF